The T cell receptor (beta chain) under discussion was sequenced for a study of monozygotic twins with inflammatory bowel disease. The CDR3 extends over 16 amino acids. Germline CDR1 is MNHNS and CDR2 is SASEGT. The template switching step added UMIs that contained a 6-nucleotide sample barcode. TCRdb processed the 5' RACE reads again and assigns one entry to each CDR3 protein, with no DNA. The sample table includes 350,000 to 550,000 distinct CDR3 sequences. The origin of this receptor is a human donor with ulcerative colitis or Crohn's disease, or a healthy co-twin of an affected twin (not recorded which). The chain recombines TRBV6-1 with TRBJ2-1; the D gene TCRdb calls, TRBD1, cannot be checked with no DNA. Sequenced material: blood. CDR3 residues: CASRSPGQGTGNEQFF.